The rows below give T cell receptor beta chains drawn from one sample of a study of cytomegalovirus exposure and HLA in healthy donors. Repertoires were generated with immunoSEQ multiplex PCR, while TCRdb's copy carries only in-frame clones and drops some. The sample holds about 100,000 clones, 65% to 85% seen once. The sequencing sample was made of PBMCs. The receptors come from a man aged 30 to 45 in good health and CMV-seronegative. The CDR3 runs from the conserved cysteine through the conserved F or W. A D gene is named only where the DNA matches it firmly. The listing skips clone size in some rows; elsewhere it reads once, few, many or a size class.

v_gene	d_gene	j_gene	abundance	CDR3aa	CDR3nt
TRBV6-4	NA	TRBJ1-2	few	CASSDPDSNYGYTF	TGTGCCAGCAGTGATCCGGACAGCAACTATGGCTACACCTTC
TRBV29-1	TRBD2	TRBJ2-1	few	CSVDPWLAGNNEQFF	TGCAGCGTTGACCCCTGGCTAGCGGGGAACAATGAGCAGTTCTTC
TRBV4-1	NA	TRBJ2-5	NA	CASSPGETQYF	TGCGCCAGCAGCCCCGGGGAGACCCAGTACTTC
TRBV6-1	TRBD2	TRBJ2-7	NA	CASSAGTSGHYEQYF	TGTGCCAGCAGTGCCGGGACTAGCGGGCACTACGAGCAGTACTTC
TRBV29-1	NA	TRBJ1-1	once	CSAPTANTEAFF	TGCAGCGCCCCGACAGCGAACACTGAAGCTTTCTTT
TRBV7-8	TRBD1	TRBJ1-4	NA	CASSSQGASEKLFF	TGTGCCAGCAGCTCACAGGGGGCCAGTGAAAAACTGTTTTTT
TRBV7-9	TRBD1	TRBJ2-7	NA	CASSSTGQGISYEQYF	TGTGCCAGCAGCTCGACGGGACAGGGCATTTCTTACGAGCAGTACTTC
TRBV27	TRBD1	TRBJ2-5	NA	CAKGARETQYF	TGTGCCAAGGGGGCTAGGGAGACCCAGTACTTC
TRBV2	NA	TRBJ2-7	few	CASLEAPGSSYEQYF	TGTGCCAGCCTCGAAGCCCCGGGGAGCTCCTACGAGCAGTACTTC
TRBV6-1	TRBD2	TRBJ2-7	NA	CATSVGLGSYEQYF	TGTGCCACCTCGGTGGGACTAGGATCCTACGAGCAGTACTTC
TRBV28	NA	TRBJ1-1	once	CASSFPPGAFF	TGTGCCAGCAGCTTTCCCCCGGGAGCTTTCTTT
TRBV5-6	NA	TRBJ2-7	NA	CASSLGTLTYEQYF	TGTGCCAGCAGCCTAGGGACACTTACCTACGAGCAGTACTTC
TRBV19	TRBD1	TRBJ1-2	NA	CASRLSGTGYGYTF	TGTGCCAGTAGGTTATCCGGGACAGGCTATGGCTACACCTTC
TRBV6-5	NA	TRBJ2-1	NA	CASSKSGTAVNEQFF	TGTGCCAGCAGTAAATCCGGGACTGCTGTCAATGAGCAGTTCTTC
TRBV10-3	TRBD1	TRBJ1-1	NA	CAIMIWDRGFAEAFF	TGTGCCATCATGATTTGGGACAGGGGGTTTGCTGAAGCTTTCTTT
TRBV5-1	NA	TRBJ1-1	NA	CASSLEGRDTEAFF	TGCGCCAGCAGCTTGGAAGGGCGGGACACTGAAGCTTTCTTT
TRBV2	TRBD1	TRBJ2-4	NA	CASRTGTGKNIQYF	TGTGCCAGCAGGACCGGGACAGGAAAAAACATTCAGTACTTC
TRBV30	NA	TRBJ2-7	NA	CAWRVQGIGYEQYF	TGTGCCTGGAGGGTACAGGGAATAGGCTACGAGCAGTACTTC
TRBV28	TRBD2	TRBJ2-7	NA	CASSPLAGGPSYF	TGTGCCAGCAGTCCACTAGCGGGAGGGCCCTCGTACTTC
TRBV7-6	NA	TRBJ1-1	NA	CASSTRQDTEAFF	TGTGCCAGCAGCACCCGACAGGACACTGAAGCTTTCTTT
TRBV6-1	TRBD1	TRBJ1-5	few	CASSGLVQGIQPQHF	TGTGCCAGCAGTGGTTTAGTACAGGGGATACAGCCCCAGCATTTT
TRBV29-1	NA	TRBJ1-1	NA	CSETQGLNTEAFF	TGCAGCGAGACCCAGGGTCTGAACACTGAAGCTTTCTTT